This T cell receptor beta chain derives from a study of T cell repertoires and HLA-DP antigens. The data were produced by immunoSEQ multiplex PCR, yet TCRdb's version contains in-frame clones alone and is incomplete. The sample includes 85,000 to 90,000 clones, about 89% of them seen just once. Concerning this clone: The antigen is unknown.

Study-wide points: Sorted CD137+ cells had clonality roughly 0.42 against both alloantigens, versus roughly 0.04 pre-culture.

The length of the CDR3 is 16 residues. The V and J ends lost 4 bases and 3 bases respectively, with 20 bases between them. This TCR came from a man aged 45-60 years in good health and CMV-seronegative. Sequencing used CD4+ T cells from PBMCs. This chain connects TRBV5-3 to TRBJ2-7; possibly TRBD2 for D (5 bases). TRBV5-3 is filed as an ORF, its function uncertain. Here the CDR3 reads CARSIPRELSLYEQYF. The DNA of the CDR3 is TGTGCCAGAAGCATCCCGAGGGAACTTAGCCTCTACGAGCAGTACTTC.